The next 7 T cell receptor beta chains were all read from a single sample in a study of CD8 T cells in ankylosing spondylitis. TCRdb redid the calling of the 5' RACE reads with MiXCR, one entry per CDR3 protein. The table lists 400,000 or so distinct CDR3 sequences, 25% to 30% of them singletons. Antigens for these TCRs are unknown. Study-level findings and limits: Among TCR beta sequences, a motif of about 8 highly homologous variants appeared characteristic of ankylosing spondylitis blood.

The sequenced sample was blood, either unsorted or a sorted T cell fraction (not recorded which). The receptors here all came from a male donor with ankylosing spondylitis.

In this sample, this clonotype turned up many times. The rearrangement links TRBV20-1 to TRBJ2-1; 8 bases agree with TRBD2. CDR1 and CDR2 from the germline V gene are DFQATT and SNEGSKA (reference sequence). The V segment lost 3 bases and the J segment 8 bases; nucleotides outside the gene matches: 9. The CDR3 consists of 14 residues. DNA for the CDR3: TGCAGTGCTAGTCCGGGACTAGGGATATATGAGCAGTTCTTC. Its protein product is CSASPGLGIYEQFF.

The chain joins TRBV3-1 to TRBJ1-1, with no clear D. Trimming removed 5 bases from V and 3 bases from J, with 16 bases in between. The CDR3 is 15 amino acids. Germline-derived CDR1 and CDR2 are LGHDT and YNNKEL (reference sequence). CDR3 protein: CASSMLSSQYTEAFF. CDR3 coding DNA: TGTGCCAGCAGCATGTTAAGTAGTCAGTACACTGAAGCTTTCTTT.

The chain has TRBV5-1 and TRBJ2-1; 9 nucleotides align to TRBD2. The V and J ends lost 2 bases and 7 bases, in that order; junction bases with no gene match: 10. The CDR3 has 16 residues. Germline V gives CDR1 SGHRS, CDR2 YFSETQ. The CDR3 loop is CASSFIVAGEGNEQFF. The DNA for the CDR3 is TGCGCCAGCAGCTTTATAGTAGCGGGAGAGGGGAATGAGCAGTTCTTC.

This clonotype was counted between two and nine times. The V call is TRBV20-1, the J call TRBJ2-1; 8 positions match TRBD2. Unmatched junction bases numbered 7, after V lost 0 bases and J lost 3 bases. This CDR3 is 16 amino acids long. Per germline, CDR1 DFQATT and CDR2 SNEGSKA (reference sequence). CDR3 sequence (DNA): TGCAGTGCTAGAGATCCACTAGCGGATCACTACAATGAGCAGTTCTTC. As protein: CSARDPLADHYNEQFF.

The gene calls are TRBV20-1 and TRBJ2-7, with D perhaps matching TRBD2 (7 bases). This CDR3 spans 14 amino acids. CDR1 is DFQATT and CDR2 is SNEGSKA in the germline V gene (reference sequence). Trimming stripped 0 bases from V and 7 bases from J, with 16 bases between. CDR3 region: CSARDSRGGMEQYF. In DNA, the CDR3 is TGCAGTGCTAGAGATTCGAGGGGGGGGATGGAGCAGTACTTC.

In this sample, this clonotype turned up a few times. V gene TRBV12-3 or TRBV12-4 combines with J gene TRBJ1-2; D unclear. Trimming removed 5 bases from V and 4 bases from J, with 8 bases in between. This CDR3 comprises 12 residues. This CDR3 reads CASSLGPYGYTF. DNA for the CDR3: TGTGCCAGCAGTCTTGGACCCTATGGCTACACCTTC.

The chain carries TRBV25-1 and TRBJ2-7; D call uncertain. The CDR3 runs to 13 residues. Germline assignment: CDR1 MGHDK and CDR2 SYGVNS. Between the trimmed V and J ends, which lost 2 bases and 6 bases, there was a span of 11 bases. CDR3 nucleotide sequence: TGTGCCAGCAGTGAACGGAGTGGCGGCGAGCAGTACTTC. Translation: CASSERSGGEQYF.